This T cell receptor (beta chain) was obtained from a study of blood T cell repertoires in COVID-19. Study as a whole: Samples of COVID-19 (acute and convalescent) were obtained from the United States, Italy and Spain. The cDNA or gDNA used as material had been derived from T cells, B-cell-depleted T cells, or PBMCs.

Participants were aged about 18 to 100 years from around 25 US areas. As processed by the authors: Estimation of nucleated cell counts was performed using reference gene primer amplification. Sequencing was performed with immunoSEQ multiplex PCR; in TCRdb, only in-frame clones are kept and a portion is missing. D and trimming come from the DNA, and the V and J calls and clone size come from that table. The sample has 380,000 or so clones, approximately 88% seen once. The length of the CDR3 is 15 residues. Germline loops: CDR1 MNHEY, CDR2 SMNVEV (reference sequence). Trimming removed 8 bases at V and 1 base at J, with 17 bases between.

Sample: PBMCs or T cells enriched from blood (not recorded which). This receptor was obtained from a woman aged 40 to 55 with acute COVID-19. V is TRBV27 and J is TRBJ2-5, with D perhaps matching TRBD2 (6 bases). The CDR3 loop reads CASLPLGGVQETQYF. The CDR3 DNA follows: TGTGCCAGCTTACCTCTGGGGGGAGTCCAAGAGACCCAGTACTTC.